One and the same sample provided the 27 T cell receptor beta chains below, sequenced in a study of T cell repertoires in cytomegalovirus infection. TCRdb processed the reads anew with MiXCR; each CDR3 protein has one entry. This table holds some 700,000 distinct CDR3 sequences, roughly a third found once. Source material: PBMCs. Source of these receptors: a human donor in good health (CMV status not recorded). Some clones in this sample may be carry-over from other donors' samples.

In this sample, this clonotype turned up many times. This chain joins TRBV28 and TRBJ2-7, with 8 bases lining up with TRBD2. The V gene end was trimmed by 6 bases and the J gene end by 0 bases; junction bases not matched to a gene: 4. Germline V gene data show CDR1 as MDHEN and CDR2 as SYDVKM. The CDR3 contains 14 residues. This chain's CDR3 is CASSPSGSSYEQYF. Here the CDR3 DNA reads TGTGCCAGCAGCCCGAGCGGGAGCTCCTACGAGCAGTACTTC. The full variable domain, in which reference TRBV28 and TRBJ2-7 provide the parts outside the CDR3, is DVKVTQSSRYLVKRTGEKVFLECVQDMDHENMFWYRQDPGLGLRLIYFSYDVKMKEKGDIPEGYSVSREKKERFSLILESASTNQTSMYLCASSPSGSSYEQYFGPGTRLTVT.

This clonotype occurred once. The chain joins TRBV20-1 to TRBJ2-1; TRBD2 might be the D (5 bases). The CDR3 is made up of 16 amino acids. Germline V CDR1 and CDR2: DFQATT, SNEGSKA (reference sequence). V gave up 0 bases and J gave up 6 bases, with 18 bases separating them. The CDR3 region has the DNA TGCAGTGCTAGAGATAGGGAGAGGGAAGGATTCAATGAGCAGTTCTTC. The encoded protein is CSARDREREGFNEQFF.

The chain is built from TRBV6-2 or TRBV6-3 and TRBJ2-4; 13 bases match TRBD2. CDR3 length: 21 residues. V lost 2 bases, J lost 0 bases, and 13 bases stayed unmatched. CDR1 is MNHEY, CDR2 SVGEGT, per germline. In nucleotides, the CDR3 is TGTGCCAGCAGTTACGAGATCTGGGGACTAGCGGGGTCGCTAGCCAAAAACATTCAGTACTTC. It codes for CASSYEIWGLAGSLAKNIQYF.

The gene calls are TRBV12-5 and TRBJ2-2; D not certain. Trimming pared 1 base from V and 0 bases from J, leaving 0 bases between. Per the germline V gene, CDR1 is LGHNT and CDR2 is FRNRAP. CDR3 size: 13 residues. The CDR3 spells CASGLANTGELFF. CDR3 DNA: TGTGCTAGTGGTTTGGCGAACACCGGGGAGCTGTTTTTT.

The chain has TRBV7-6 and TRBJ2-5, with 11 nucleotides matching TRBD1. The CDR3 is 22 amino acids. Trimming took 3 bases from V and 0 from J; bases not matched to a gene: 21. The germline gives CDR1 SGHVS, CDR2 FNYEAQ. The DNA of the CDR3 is TGTGCCAGCAGCTTCCCCATCGCGGGACAGGGGGAAGAAATAGGGTACCAAGAGACCCAGTACTTC. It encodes CASSFPIAGQGEEIGYQETQYF.

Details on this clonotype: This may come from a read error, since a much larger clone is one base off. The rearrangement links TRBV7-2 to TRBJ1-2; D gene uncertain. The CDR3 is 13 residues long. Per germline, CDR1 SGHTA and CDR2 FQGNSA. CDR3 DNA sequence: TGTGCCAGCAGCTTAAACAGCCGAAATGGCTCCACCTTC. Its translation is CASSLNSRNGSTF.

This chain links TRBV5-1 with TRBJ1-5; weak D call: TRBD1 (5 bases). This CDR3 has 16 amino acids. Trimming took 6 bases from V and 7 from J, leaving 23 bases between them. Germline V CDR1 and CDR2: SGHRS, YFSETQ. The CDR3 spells CASNDCSGTPWQPQHF. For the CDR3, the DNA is TGCGCCAGCAACGACTGCTCCGGGACGCCTTGGCAGCCCCAGCATTTT.

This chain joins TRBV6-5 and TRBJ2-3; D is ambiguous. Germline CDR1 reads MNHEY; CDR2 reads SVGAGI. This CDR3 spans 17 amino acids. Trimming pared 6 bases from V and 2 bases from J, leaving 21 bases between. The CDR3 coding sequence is TGTGCCAGCAGCCCTTTCCCCCAAGAATGGGTCACAGATACGCAGTATTTT. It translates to CASSPFPQEWVTDTQYF.

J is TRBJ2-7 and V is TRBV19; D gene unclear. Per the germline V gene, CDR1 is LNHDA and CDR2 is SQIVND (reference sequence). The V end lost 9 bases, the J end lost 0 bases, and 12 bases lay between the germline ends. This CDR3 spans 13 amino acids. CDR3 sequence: CARSTRSSYEQYF. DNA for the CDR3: TGTGCCAGATCGACCCGCAGCTCCTACGAGCAGTACTTC.

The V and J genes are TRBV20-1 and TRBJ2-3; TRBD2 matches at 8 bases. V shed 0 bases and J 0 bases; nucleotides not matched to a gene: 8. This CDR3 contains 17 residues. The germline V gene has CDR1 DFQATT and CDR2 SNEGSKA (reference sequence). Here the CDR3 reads CSARDHRLAGSTDTQYF. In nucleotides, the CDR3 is TGCAGTGCTAGAGACCATAGGCTAGCGGGCAGCACAGATACGCAGTATTTT.

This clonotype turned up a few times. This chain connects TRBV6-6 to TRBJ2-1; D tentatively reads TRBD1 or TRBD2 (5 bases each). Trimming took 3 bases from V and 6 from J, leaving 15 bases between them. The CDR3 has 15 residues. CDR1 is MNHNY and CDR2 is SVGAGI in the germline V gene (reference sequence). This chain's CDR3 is CASSYRGPTSNEQFF. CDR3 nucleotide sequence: TGTGCCAGCAGTTATAGGGGACCCACCTCCAATGAGCAGTTCTTC.

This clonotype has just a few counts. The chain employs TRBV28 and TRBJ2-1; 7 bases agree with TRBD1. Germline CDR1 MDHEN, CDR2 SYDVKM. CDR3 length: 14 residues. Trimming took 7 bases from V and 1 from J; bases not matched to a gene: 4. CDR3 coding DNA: TGTGCCAGCAAGGGGACAGCTTCCTACAATGAGCAGTTCTTC. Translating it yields CASKGTASYNEQFF.

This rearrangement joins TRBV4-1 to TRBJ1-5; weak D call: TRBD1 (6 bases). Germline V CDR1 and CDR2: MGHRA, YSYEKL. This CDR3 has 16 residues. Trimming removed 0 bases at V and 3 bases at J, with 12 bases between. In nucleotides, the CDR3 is TGCGCCAGCAGCCAAGAGGGGGCCAGAATCAATCAGCCCCAGCATTTT. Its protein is CASSQEGARINQPQHF.

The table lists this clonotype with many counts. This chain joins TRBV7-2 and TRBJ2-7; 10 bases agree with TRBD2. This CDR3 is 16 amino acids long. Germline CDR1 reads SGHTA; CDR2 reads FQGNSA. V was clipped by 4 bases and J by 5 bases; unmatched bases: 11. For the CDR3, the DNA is TGTGCCAGCAGCTACTTCCGCCTACTAGCGGGGAACGAGCAGTACTTC. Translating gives CASSYFRLLAGNEQYF.

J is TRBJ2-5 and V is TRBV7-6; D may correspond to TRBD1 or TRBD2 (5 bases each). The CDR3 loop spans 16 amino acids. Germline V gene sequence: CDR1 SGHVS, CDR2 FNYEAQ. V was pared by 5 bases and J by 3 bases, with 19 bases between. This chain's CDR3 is CASSPGPVQGEETQYF. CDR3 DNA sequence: TGTGCCAGCAGCCCGGGGCCCGTCCAGGGAGAAGAGACCCAGTACTTC.

CDR3: CASSLDLAAGSGEQYF. In nucleotides, the CDR3 is TGTGCCAGCTCGCTTGACCTAGCCGCAGGGTCGGGCGAGCAGTACTTC. The V call is TRBV18, the J call TRBJ2-7, with D perhaps TRBD1 or TRBD2 (5 bases each). Trimming left V 6 bases short and J 6 bases short, with 24 bases between. The CDR3 has 16 residues. CDR1 is KGHSH, CDR2 LQKENI, per germline. Supplemented by reference TRBV18 and TRBJ2-7, the full variable domain reads NAGVMQNPRHLVRRRGQEARLRCSPMKGHSHVYWYRQLPEEGLKFMVYLQKENIIDESGMPKERFSAEFPKEGPSILRIQQVVRGDSAAYFCASSLDLAAGSGEQYFGPGTRLTVT.

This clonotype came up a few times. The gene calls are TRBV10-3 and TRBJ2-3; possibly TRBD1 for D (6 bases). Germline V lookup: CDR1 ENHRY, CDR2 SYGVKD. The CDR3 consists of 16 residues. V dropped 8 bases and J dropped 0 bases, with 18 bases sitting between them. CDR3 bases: TGTGCCATCGACCAGGGATGGGGGCAAAGCACAGATACGCAGTATTTT. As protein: CAIDQGWGQSTDTQYF.

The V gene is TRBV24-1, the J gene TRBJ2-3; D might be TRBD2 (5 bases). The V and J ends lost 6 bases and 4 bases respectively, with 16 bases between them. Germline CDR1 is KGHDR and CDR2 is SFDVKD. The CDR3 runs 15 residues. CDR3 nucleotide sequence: TGTGCCACCAGTTATCTGCGGACCGGGGCAGATACGCAGTATTTT. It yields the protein CATSYLRTGADTQYF.

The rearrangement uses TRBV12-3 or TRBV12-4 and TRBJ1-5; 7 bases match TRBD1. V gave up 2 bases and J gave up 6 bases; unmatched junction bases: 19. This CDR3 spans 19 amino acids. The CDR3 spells CASSLKRGPRDREVQPQHF. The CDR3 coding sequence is TGTGCCAGCAGTTTAAAAAGGGGGCCCCGCGACAGGGAAGTTCAGCCCCAGCATTTT.

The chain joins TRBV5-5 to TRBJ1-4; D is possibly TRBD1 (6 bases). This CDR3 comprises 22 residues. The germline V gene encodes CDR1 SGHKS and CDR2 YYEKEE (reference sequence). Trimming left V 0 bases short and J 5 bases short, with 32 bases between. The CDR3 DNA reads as TGTGCCAGCAGCTTGGCCCTAACTCCGGGGGCTATTGCGACGTACGAGAATGAAAAACTGTTTTTT. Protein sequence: CASSLALTPGAIATYENEKLFF.

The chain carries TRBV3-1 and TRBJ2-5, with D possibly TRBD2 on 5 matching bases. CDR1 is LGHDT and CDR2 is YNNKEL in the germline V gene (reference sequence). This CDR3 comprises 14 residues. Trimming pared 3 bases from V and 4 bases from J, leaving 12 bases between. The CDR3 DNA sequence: TGTGCCAGCAGCCACCCGGAGGTAGGAGAGACCCAGTACTTC. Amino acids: CASSHPEVGETQYF.

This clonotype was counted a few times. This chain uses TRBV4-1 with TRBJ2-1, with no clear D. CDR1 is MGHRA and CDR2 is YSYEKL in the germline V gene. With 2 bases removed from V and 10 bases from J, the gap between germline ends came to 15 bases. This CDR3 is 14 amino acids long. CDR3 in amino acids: CASSQRSVLGEQFF. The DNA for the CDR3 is TGCGCCAGCAGCCAAAGATCTGTGCTGGGGGAGCAGTTCTTC.

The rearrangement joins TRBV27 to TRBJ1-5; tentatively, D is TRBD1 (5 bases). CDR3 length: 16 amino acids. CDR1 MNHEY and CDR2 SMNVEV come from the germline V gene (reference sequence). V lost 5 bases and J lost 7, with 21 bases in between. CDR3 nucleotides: TGTGCCAGCAGTCCCCGGCGCGGGGGAATCGAACAGCCCCAGCATTTT. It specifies CASSPRRGGIEQPQHF.

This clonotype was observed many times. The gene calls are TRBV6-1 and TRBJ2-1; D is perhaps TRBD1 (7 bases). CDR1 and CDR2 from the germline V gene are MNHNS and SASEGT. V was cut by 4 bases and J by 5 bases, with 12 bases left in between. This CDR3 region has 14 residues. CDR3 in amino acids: CASSGQGGHNEQFF. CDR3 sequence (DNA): TGTGCCAGCAGTGGTCAGGGGGGTCACAATGAGCAGTTCTTC.

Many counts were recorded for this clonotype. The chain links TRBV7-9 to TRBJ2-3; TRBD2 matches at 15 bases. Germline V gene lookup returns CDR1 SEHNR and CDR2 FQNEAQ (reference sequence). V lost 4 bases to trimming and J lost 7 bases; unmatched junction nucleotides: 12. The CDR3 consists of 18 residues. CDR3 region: CASSSPRGTSGRLNTQYF. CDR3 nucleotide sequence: TGTGCCAGCAGCTCCCCCCGCGGGACTAGCGGGAGGCTAAATACGCAGTATTTT. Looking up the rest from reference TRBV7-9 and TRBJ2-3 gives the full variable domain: DTGVSQNPRHKITKRGQNVTFRCDPISEHNRLYWYRQTLGQGPEFLTYFQNEAQLEKSRLLSDRFSAERPKGSFSTLEIQRTEQGDSAMYLCASSSPRGTSGRLNTQYFGPGTRLTVL.

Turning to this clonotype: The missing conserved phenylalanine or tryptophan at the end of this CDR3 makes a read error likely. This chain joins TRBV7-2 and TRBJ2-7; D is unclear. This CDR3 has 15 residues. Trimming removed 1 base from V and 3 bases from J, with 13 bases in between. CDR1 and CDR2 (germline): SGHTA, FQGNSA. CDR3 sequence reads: CASSLGSQSFYEQYL. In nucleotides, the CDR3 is TGTGCCAGCAGCTTAGGGTCCCAGTCGTTCTACGAGCAGTACTTA.

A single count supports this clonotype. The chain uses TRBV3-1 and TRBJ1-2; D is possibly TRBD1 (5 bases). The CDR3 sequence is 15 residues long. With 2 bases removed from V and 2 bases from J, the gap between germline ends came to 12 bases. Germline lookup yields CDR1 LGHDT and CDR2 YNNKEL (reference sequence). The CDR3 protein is CASSQRMRGNYGYTF. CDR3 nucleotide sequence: TGTGCCAGCAGCCAACGGATGCGGGGGAACTATGGCTACACCTTC.